The subject of this entry is one T cell receptor beta chain. This sample stems from a study of blood T cell repertoires in COVID-19. For the study at large: There were acute and convalescent COVID-19 samples, and they came from the United States, Italy and Spain. PBMCs, B-cell-depleted T cells, or T cells were the source of the cDNA or gDNA that made up the material.

CDR3 length: 15 residues. Unmatched junction bases numbered 7, after V lost 4 bases and J lost 5 bases. Germline CDR1 is LNHDA and CDR2 is SQIVND (reference sequence). In the study's own analysis: Reference gene primer amplification yielded estimated nucleated cell counts. Sequencing was performed with immunoSEQ multiplex PCR; in TCRdb, only in-frame clones are kept and a portion is missing. The V and J calls and clone size come from that table; D and trimming were worked out from the DNA. The table records some 200,000 clones, 80% of them present only once. This receptor was taken from a woman aged 70 to 79 with acute or convalescent COVID-19. The sequenced sample consisted of peripheral blood. This rearrangement joins TRBV19 to TRBJ1-1; 10 bases are shared with TRBD1. The CDR3 spells CASSRWDRGWTEAFF. The CDR3 region has the DNA TGTGCCAGTAGTAGATGGGACAGGGGATGGACTGAAGCTTTCTTT.